These 5 T cell receptor beta chains were all obtained from the same sample, sequenced in a study of response to subunit inactivated influenza vaccine. In TCRdb, the RT-PCR reads were re-called with MiXCR into one record per CDR3 protein. Here the sample spans 500,000 to 550,000 distinct CDR3 sequences, approximately 7.2% being singletons. The specimen comprised PBMCs from blood, sampled 23 to 25 months after vaccination. These receptors came from a man between 45 and 75 years old who received an inactivated influenza vaccine.

This clonotype was seen only a few times. The V gene is TRBV18, the J gene TRBJ2-1, with 7 bases aligning to TRBD2. Unmatched junction bases numbered 11, after V lost 6 bases and J lost 6 bases. The germline gives CDR1 KGHSH, CDR2 LQKENI. This CDR3 has 15 amino acids. Here the CDR3 reads CASSPAGDGANEQFF. The CDR3 DNA reads as TGTGCCAGCTCCCCTGCGGGAGACGGTGCCAATGAGCAGTTCTTC.

This clonotype appeared a few times. J is TRBJ2-4 and V is TRBV20-1; no reliable D call. V lost 1 base to trimming and J lost 7 bases, with 8 bases between them. This CDR3 is built from 12 residues. CDR1 is DFQATT, CDR2 SNEGSKA, per germline (reference sequence). The CDR3 sequence: CSARGRANIQYF. CDR3 coding DNA: TGCAGTGCTAGAGGGCGTGCGAACATTCAGTACTTC.

This clonotype was seen a handful of times. The chain couples TRBV9 to TRBJ2-1, with D perhaps TRBD1 (6 bases). The V and J ends lost 0 bases and 7 bases respectively, with 14 bases between them. CDR3 length equals 15 residues. Germline loops: CDR1 SGDLS, CDR2 YYNGEE. The CDR3 DNA follows: TGTGCCAGCAGCGTAGGAGAGGGGGTGTTGAATGAGCAGTTCTTC. Protein product: CASSVGEGVLNEQFF.

There are a few counts of this clonotype. The J gene is TRBJ2-7, the V gene TRBV15, with TRBD1 identical over 8 bases. This CDR3 is 17 amino acids long. Germline lookup yields CDR1 LNHNV and CDR2 YYDKDF (reference sequence). The J segment lost 0 bases and the V segment lost 0 bases, leaving 7 bases of the junction unmatched. The CDR3 region is CATSRDLGRGRSYEQYF. CDR3 sequence (DNA): TGTGCCACCAGCAGAGATTTAGGCAGGGGGCGCTCCTACGAGCAGTACTTC.

This clonotype was detected ten times or more. The chain recombines TRBV11-2 with TRBJ2-7; weak D call: TRBD1 (6 bases). V lost 4 bases to trimming and J lost 6 bases, with 16 bases between them. Per the germline V gene, CDR1 is SGHAT and CDR2 is FQNNGV. The CDR3 totals 14 residues. The CDR3 region has the DNA TGTGCCAGCAGCTCAGGGGCGACAGGCCGCGAGCAGTACTTC. This translates into CASSSGATGREQYF. The whole variable domain, filled in from reference TRBV11-2 and TRBJ2-7, reads EAGVAQSPRYKIIEKRQSVAFWCNPISGHATLYWYQQILGQGPKLLIQFQNNGVVDDSQLPKDRFSAERLKGVDSTLKIQPAKLEDSAVYLCASSSGATGREQYFGPGTRLTVT.